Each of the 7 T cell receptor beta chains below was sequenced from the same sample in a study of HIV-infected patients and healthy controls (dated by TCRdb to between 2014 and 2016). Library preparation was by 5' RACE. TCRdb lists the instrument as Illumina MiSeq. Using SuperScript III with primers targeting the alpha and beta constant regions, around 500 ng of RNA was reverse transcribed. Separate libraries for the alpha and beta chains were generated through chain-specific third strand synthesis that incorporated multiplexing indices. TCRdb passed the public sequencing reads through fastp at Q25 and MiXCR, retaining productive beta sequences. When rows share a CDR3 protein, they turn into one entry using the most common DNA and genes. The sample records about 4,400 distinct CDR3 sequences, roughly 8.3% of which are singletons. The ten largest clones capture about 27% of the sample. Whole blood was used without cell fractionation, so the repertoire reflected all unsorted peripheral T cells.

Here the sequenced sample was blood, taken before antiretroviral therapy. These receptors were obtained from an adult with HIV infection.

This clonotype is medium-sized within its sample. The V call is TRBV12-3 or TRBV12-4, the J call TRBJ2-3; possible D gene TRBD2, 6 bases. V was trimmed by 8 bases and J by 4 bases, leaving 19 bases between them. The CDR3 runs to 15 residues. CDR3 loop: CASHPIMGGPDTQYF. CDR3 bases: TGTGCCAGCCATCCCATAATGGGGGGACCAGATACGCAGTATTTT.

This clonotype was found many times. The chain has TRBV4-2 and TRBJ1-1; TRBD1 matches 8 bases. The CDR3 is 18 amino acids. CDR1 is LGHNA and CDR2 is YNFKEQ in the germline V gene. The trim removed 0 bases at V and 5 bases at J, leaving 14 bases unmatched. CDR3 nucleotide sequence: TGTGCCAGCAGCCAAGACTATCTTGTGGCAGGGGGCCGGACTGAAGCTTTCTTT. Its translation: CASSQDYLVAGGRTEAFF.

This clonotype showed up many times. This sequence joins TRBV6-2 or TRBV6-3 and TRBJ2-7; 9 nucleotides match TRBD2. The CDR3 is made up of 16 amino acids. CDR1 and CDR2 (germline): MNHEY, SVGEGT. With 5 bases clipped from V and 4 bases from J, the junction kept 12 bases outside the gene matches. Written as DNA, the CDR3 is TGTGCCAGCAGTCGCAGCGGCGGGGGGGCCCCGTACGAGCAGTACTTC. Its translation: CASSRSGGGAPYEQYF.

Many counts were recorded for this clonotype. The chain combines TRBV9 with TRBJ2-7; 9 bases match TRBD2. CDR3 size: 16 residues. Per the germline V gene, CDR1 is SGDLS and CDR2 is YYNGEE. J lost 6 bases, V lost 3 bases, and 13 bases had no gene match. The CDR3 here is CASSAAGSGGSGEQYF. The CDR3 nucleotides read TGTGCCAGCAGCGCCGCCGGTAGCGGGGGTTCCGGCGAGCAGTACTTC.

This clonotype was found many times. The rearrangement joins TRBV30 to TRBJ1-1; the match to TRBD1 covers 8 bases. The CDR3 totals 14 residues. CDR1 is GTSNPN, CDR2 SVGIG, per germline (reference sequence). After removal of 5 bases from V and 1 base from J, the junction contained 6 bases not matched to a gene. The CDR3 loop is CAWHRGQGNTEAFF. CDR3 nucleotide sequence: TGTGCCTGGCACCGAGGACAGGGGAACACTGAAGCTTTCTTT.

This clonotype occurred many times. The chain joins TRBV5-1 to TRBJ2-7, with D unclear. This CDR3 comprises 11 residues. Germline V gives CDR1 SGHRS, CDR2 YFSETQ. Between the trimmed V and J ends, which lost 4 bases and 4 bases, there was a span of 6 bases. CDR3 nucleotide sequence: TGCGCCAGCAGCGAAGGATACGAGCAGTACTTC. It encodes CASSEGYEQYF.

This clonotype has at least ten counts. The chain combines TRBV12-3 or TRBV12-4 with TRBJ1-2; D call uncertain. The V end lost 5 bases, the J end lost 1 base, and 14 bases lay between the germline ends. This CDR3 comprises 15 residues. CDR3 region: CASSPGLPFNYGYTF. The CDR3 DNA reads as TGTGCCAGCAGTCCCGGGCTGCCGTTTAACTATGGCTACACCTTC.